Below, one T cell receptor beta chain is given with its context. Looked up from germline, CDR1 is LGHNA and CDR2 is YNFKEQ. After removal of 4 bases from V and 4 bases from J, the junction contained 7 bases not matched to a gene. The CDR3 runs to 16 residues. This record belongs to a study of blood T cell repertoires in COVID-19. Repertoires were generated with immunoSEQ multiplex PCR, while TCRdb's copy carries only in-frame clones and drops some. The sample shows 100,000 to 120,000 clones, more than 75% of them seen only once. Material: peripheral blood. The gene calls are TRBV4-2 and TRBJ2-1, with 10 positions matching TRBD2. The clonotype was recovered from a woman in her forties or fifties with acute or convalescent COVID-19. CDR3 sequence reads: CASSPNLAGEYNEQFF. The CDR3 DNA sequence: TGTGCCAGCAGCCCTAACCTAGCGGGAGAATACAATGAGCAGTTCTTC.